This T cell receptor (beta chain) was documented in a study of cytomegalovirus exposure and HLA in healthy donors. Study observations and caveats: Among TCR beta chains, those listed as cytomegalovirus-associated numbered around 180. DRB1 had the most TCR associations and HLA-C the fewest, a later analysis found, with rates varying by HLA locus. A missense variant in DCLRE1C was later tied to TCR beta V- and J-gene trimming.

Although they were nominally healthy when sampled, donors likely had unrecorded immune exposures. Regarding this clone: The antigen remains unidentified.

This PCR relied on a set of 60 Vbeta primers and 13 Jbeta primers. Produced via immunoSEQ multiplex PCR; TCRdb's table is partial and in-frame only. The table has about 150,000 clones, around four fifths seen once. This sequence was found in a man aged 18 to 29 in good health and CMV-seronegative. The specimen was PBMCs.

The CDR3 region has the DNA TGTGCCAGCAGCCTTCGGACAGGGGGGCATTACGAGCAGTACTTC. Translating it yields CASSLRTGGHYEQYF. The rearrangement uses TRBV9 and TRBJ2-7; 10 nucleotides agree with TRBD1. CDR1 is SGDLS and CDR2 is YYNGEE in the germline V gene. The J segment lost 4 bases and the V segment lost 4 bases, leaving 8 bases of the junction unmatched. The CDR3 length is 15 residues.